This T cell receptor (beta chain) was sequenced in a study of T cell responses to AZD1222 COVID-19 vaccine. Findings of the study overall: No repertoire was sampled before or during the peak T cell response, only after it. Donors in the cohort were predominantly white British and more often female, and clonal diversity was possibly underestimated.

A remark on this clone: What it binds is not known.

Germline V gene lookup returns CDR1 LNHDA and CDR2 SQIVND (reference sequence). J was trimmed by 7 bases and V by 6 bases; bases with no gene match: 6. CDR3 size: 14 residues. The repertoire was sequenced with immunoSEQ multiplex PCR; TCRdb's copy has only in-frame clones and lacks some. The data show some 180,000 clones, approximately 94% seen once. This chain links TRBV19 with TRBJ1-6; 7 bases agree with TRBD1. Sequenced here: peripheral blood, sampled 28 days after the second AZD1222 dose. This receptor was obtained from an adult who received the AZD1222 COVID-19 vaccine. The CDR3 sequence is CASRGETGNSPLHF. CDR3 DNA sequence: TGTGCCAGTAGAGGGGAGACAGGGAATTCACCCCTCCACTTT.